This T cell receptor (beta chain) emerged from a study of beta chain features in type 1 diabetes. General observations from the study: Whether TCRB rearrangement is influenced by HLA type was left unresolved in this analysis.

For this clone: What it recognizes is unknown.

CDR3 length equals 15 residues. Per the germline V gene, CDR1 is LNHDA and CDR2 is SQIVND (reference sequence). V shed 1 base and J 3 bases; nucleotides not matched to a gene: 4. cDNA synthesis used the whole RNA isolate, giving expressed TCRB sequences. The assay was immunoSEQ multiplex PCR, and TCRdb's table has in-frame clones only and misses some. Found here are 500,000 to 700,000 clones, about 14% of them singletons; the top ten hold about 0.093%. The V call is TRBV19, the J call TRBJ2-7, with TRBD2 matching over 9 bases. Sequencing was performed on naive CD4+ T cells from blood. The receptor was isolated from a man between 18 and 35 years old in good health. The CDR3 here is CASSIVGAGGYEQYF. Here the CDR3 DNA reads TGTGCCAGTAGTATAGTTGGAGCGGGAGGCTACGAGCAGTACTTC.